The 30 T cell receptor beta chains listed next were all sequenced from one sample in a study of metastatic and nonmetastatic thyroid tumors. TCRdb re-called the PCR reads with MiXCR. This table holds more than 85,000 clones, 8.6% found once. Each patient came to thyroid surgery without any prior treatment (of any kind). The sequencing sample was made of blood. The receptors were gathered from a female donor with papillary thyroid cancer or a benign thyroid nodule (not recorded which). Some clones in this sample may be carry-over from other donors' samples.

In its sample, this clone was seen many times. In DNA form, the CDR3 reads TGCAGTGCTACGAGGGAAAGGGCTGGAAACACCATATATTTT. Translation gives CSATRERAGNTIYF. The V call is TRBV20-1, the J call TRBJ1-3; D ambiguous. Germline V gene data show CDR1 as DFQATT and CDR2 as SNEGSKA (reference sequence). CDR3 length: 14 residues. V was shortened by 4 bases and J by 2 bases, with 12 bases between the two germline ends.

This clone showed up just a few times. J is TRBJ1-3 and V is TRBV12-3 or TRBV12-4; a possible D gene is TRBD1 (6 bases). Trimming took 6 bases from V and 0 from J, leaving 6 bases between them. This CDR3 has 13 amino acids. As DNA, the CDR3 is TGTGCCAGCAGGGACAGCTCTGGAAACACCATATATTTT. Amino acids: CASRDSSGNTIYF.

This clone was counted at least ten times. The chain recombines TRBV2 with TRBJ1-3, with D perhaps matching TRBD1 (6 bases). V was shortened by 5 bases and J by 0 bases, with 8 bases between the two germline ends. From germline, CDR1 is SNHLY and CDR2 FYNNEI. This CDR3 comprises 14 residues. The CDR3 nucleotides read TGTGCCAGCAGTCGGGACACCTCTGGAAACACCATATATTTT. It specifies CASSRDTSGNTIYF. The full variable domain, its missing parts supplied by reference TRBV2 and TRBJ1-3, is EPEVTQTPSHQVTQMGQEVILRCVPISNHLYFYWYRQILGQKVEFLVSFYNNEISEKSEIFDDQFSVERPDGSNFTLKIRSTKLEDSAMYFCASSRDTSGNTIYFGEGSWLTVV.

The chain joins TRBV14 to TRBJ2-5; TRBD1 might be the D (6 bases). This CDR3 has 16 residues. The germline V and J ends were trimmed by 2 bases and 5 bases, with 18 bases remaining between them. CDR1 SGHDN and CDR2 FVKESK come from the germline V gene. The CDR3 nucleotides read TGTGCCAGCAGCCAATTAACAGGGAATGGGTGGGAGACCCAGTACTTC. This sequence encodes CASSQLTGNGWETQYF.

This clone has a count of ten or more. The CDR3 is CASSDWQGSNQPQHF. The CDR3 DNA follows: TGCGCCAGCAGTGATTGGCAGGGTAGCAATCAGCCCCAGCATTTT. V and J are TRBV10-2 and TRBJ1-5; D may be TRBD1 (5 bases). This CDR3 is 15 amino acids long. Per the germline V gene, CDR1 is WSHSY and CDR2 is SAAADI. Trimming took off 3 bases at V and 0 bases at J, with 9 bases between the two ends.

This clone was seen ten or more times. At one end, the junction sequence differs from germline, possibly due to a read error. The genes are TRBV12-3 or TRBV12-4 and TRBJ2-1, with TRBD2 identical over 7 bases. CDR3 length: 15 amino acids. The DNA for the CDR3 is TGTGCCAGCAGTTTGTTTGGGGGGGAATACAATGGGCAGTTCTTC. This gives the protein CASSLFGGEYNGQFF.

This clone was counted at least ten times. The chain uses TRBV7-2 and TRBJ2-3, with D perhaps matching TRBD1 (6 bases). Looked up from germline, CDR1 is SGHTA and CDR2 is FQGNSA. V was pared by 0 bases and J by 0 bases, with 7 bases between. The CDR3 consists of 15 residues. The CDR3 here is CASSLAGASTDTQYF. Here the CDR3 DNA reads TGTGCCAGCAGCTTAGCGGGGGCCAGCACAGATACGCAGTATTTT. Using reference TRBV7-2 and TRBJ2-3 for the parts outside the CDR3, the full variable domain is GAGVSQSPSNKVTEKGKDVELRCDPISGHTALYWYRQSLGQGLEFLIYFQGNSAPDKSGLPSDRFSAERTGGSVSTLTIQRTQQEDSAVYLCASSLAGASTDTQYFGPGTRLTVL.

This clone was detected a few times. Compared with germline, one end of the junction differs, possibly owing to a read error. The chain combines TRBV6-2 or TRBV6-3 with TRBJ1-6; D is perhaps TRBD1 (5 bases). This CDR3 region has 14 residues. CDR1 MNHEY and CDR2 SVGEGT come from the germline V gene. The CDR3 is CASSYSGVYSPPHF. The CDR3 DNA reads as TGTGCCAGCAGTTACTCAGGGGTATATTCACCCCCCCACTTT.

This clone came up many times. Other DNA sequences in the sample encode the same CDR3. This chain connects TRBV6-1 to TRBJ2-2; perhaps TRBD2 as D (5 bases). V lost 6 bases, J lost 5 bases, and 10 bases lay in between. CDR3 length equals 13 residues. CDR1 and CDR2 (germline): MNHNS, SASEGT. CDR3 nucleotides: TGTGCCAGCAGACGCGGACTGACCGGGGAGCTGTTTTTT. This encodes CASRRGLTGELFF.

At least ten counts were recorded for this clone. The CDR3 DNA sequence: TGTGCCAGCAGTCGACAGGGGAACACTGAAGCTTTCTTT. Its protein is CASSRQGNTEAFF. The chain joins TRBV7-6 to TRBJ1-1; 7 positions agree with TRBD1. J gave up 1 base and V 6 bases, and 2 bases lay outside the gene matches. Germline lookup yields CDR1 SGHVS and CDR2 FNYEAQ. This CDR3 spans 13 amino acids.

There are many counts of this clone. The V and J genes are TRBV5-4 and TRBJ1-5, with 8 bases matching TRBD1. The CDR3 extends over 20 amino acids. Per germline, CDR1 SGHNT and CDR2 YYREEE (reference sequence). V was pared by 0 bases and J by 0 bases, with 14 bases of the junction left unmatched. The chain's CDR3 is CASSLGFSYQGAVSNQPQHF. The CDR3 coding sequence is TGTGCCAGCAGCTTGGGGTTCTCGTACCAGGGGGCGGTTAGCAATCAGCCCCAGCATTTT.

This clone occurred many times. The chain recombines TRBV2 with TRBJ2-7; TRBD2 might be the D (6 bases). CDR1 is SNHLY and CDR2 is FYNNEI in the germline V gene. The CDR3 covers 15 residues. Trimming took off 3 bases at V and 2 bases at J, with 14 bases between the two ends. Here the CDR3 DNA reads TGTGCCAGCAGTGACCCCCTGGGGGGTACCTACGAGCAGTACTTC. Protein product: CASSDPLGGTYEQYF.

Many counts were recorded for this clone. The V call is TRBV24-1, the J call TRBJ2-5; a weak D match, TRBD2 (5 bases). The CDR3 is 14 amino acids. The V and J ends lost 5 bases and 1 base respectively, with 10 bases between them. Germline CDR1 KGHDR, CDR2 SFDVKD. The CDR3 DNA follows: TGTGCCACCAGTGGGGGTGGAGGCCAAGAGACCCAGTACTTC. Encoded protein: CATSGGGGQETQYF.

Note on this clone: A read error may explain this, as a much larger clone is one base away. The chain combines TRBV10-2 with TRBJ2-6; D remains unclear. The CDR3 spans 16 residues. Germline assignment: CDR1 WSHSY and CDR2 SAAADI. V was clipped by 0 bases and J by 1 base, with 7 bases between them. CDR3 amino acids: CASSESPISGANVLTF. CDR3 bases: TGCGCCAGCAGTGAGTCCCCAATATCTGGGGCCAACGTCCTGACTTTC.

The chain recombines TRBV9 with TRBJ1-6; D is undetermined. V was pared by 3 bases and J by 1 base, with 14 bases between. The CDR3 consists of 17 residues. Germline assignment: CDR1 SGDLS and CDR2 YYNGEE. The CDR3 region has the DNA TGTGCCAGCAGCGCCGGTCCCGAGCCGTCCTATAATTCACCCCTCCACTTT. This gives the protein CASSAGPEPSYNSPLHF.

In this sample, this clone turned up many times. The V gene is TRBV5-1, the J gene TRBJ2-7; tentatively, D is TRBD1 or TRBD2 (5 bases each). The V end lost 2 bases, the J end lost 0 bases, and 12 bases lay between the germline ends. Germline V lookup: CDR1 SGHRS, CDR2 YFSETQ. The length of the CDR3 is 15 residues. This CDR3 reads CASSFSRGVSYEQYF. CDR3 bases: TGCGCCAGCAGCTTTAGCCGGGGCGTCTCCTACGAGCAGTACTTC. The full variable domain, its missing parts supplied by reference TRBV5-1 and TRBJ2-7, is KAGVTQTPRYLIKTRGQQVTLSCSPISGHRSVSWYQQTPGQGLQFLFEYFSETQRNKGNFPGRFSGRQFSNSRSEMNVSTLELGDSALYLCASSFSRGVSYEQYFGPGTRLTVT.

This sequence joins TRBV20-1 and TRBJ2-1; D is unclear. The CDR3 contains 16 residues. V was cut by 1 base and J by 4 bases, with 17 bases left in between. The germline V gene encodes CDR1 DFQATT and CDR2 SNEGSKA (reference sequence). The DNA for the CDR3 is TGCAGTGCTAGAGGGCCTCCAGGCTTCCATTACAATGAGCAGTTCTTC. It encodes CSARGPPGFHYNEQFF.

This clone was observed at least ten times. This sequence joins TRBV6-1 and TRBJ2-2, with D perhaps matching TRBD1 or TRBD2 (6 bases each). With 7 bases removed from V and 5 bases from J, the gap between germline ends came to 14 bases. CDR3 length: 14 amino acids. Germline CDR1 and CDR2: MNHNS and SASEGT. Written as DNA, the CDR3 is TGTGCCAGCACCGAAAGGGGGGAGACCGGGGAGCTGTTTTTT. Translated, it gives CASTERGETGELFF.

At least ten counts were recorded for this clone. The chain uses TRBV6-1 and TRBJ2-1, with 9 bases identical to TRBD1. V shed 6 bases, J shed 3 bases, and the junction held 6 bases outside the gene matches. There are 15 residues in the CDR3. CDR1 and CDR2 (germline): MNHNS, SASEGT. The CDR3 nucleotides are TGTGCCAGCAGCTCGGGACAGGGAATCTACAATGAGCAGTTCTTC. Amino acid sequence: CASSSGQGIYNEQFF.

As to this clone: A much larger clone lies one base from this, so it may be a read error. Different DNA sequences within this sample yield the same CDR3. The J gene is TRBJ1-1, the V gene TRBV2; TRBD1 aligns across 9 bases. CDR3 length equals 13 residues. CDR1 is SNHLY and CDR2 is FYNNEI in the germline V gene. In nucleotides, the CDR3 is TGTGCCAGCAACGACAGGGGGAACACCGAAGCTTTCTTT. It codes for CASNDRGNTEAFF.

This clone was recorded at least ten times. The chain couples TRBV6-2 or TRBV6-3 to TRBJ1-5; 8 nucleotides line up with TRBD1. The CDR3 sequence is 15 residues long. The junction had 4 bases not matched to a gene; V was cut back by 0 bases and J by 6 bases. Germline assignment: CDR1 MNHEY and CDR2 SVGEGT. CDR3 DNA: TGTGCCAGCAGTTACTCGACAGGGGAGAGTCAGCCCCAGCATTTT. Its translation: CASSYSTGESQPQHF.

This clone was counted many times. The genes are TRBV11-3 and TRBJ2-2; TRBD2 aligns across 8 bases. V was clipped by 6 bases and J by 7 bases; unmatched bases: 10. Germline CDR1 reads SGHNT; CDR2 reads YENEEA. The CDR3 length is 15 residues. The CDR3 sequence is CASRKGTGGNGELFF. For the CDR3, the DNA is TGTGCCAGCAGAAAAGGGACGGGAGGGAACGGGGAGCTGTTTTTT.

This chain joins TRBV5-1 and TRBJ2-2, with 12 nucleotides matching TRBD2. CDR1 is SGHRS and CDR2 is YFSETQ in the germline V gene. The CDR3 is 16 residues long. The J segment lost 3 bases and the V segment lost 4 bases, leaving 4 bases of the junction unmatched. Here the CDR3 reads CASSQLAGGHTGELFF. DNA of the CDR3: TGCGCCAGCAGCCAACTAGCGGGGGGCCACACCGGGGAGCTGTTTTTT.

The V gene is TRBV19, the J gene TRBJ1-1; 7 bases align to TRBD1. With V trimmed by 2 bases and J by 5 bases, 8 bases remained unmatched. CDR1 and CDR2 from the germline V gene are LNHDA and SQIVND (reference sequence). The CDR3 is 15 amino acids. As DNA, the CDR3 is TGTGCCAGTAGTATATTTTCAGGGGGTGGGACTGAAGCTTTCTTT. It encodes CASSIFSGGGTEAFF.

In this sample, this clone turned up many times. This chain connects TRBV6-1 to TRBJ1-4; TRBD1 is a possible D gene (5 bases). Between the trimmed V and J ends, which lost 7 bases and 5 bases, there was a span of 23 bases. CDR1 and CDR2 from the germline V gene are MNHNS and SASEGT. The length of the CDR3 is 17 residues. Written as DNA, the CDR3 is TGTGCCAGCACTGAGGGCCACAGGTGGGCTCGAAATGAAAAACTGTTTTTT. Protein product: CASTEGHRWARNEKLFF.

This clone has only a few counts. The chain joins TRBV9 to TRBJ2-7; tentative D call: TRBD1 (5 bases). There are 15 residues in the CDR3. Trimming took 0 bases from V and 0 from J, leaving 10 bases between them. Germline CDR1 SGDLS, CDR2 YYNGEE. DNA for the CDR3: TGTGCCAGCAGCGTAGGACAGTTACCCTCCTACGAGCAGTACTTC. Protein sequence: CASSVGQLPSYEQYF.

This clone has a count of ten or more. V is TRBV11-2 and J is TRBJ2-3; the D is unclear. Trimming stripped 1 base from V and 2 bases from J, with 7 bases between. Germline CDR1 reads SGHAT; CDR2 reads FQNNGV. CDR3 length equals 14 residues. CDR3 loop: CASSLGPATDTQYF. In DNA, the CDR3 is TGTGCCAGCAGCTTAGGACCGGCCACAGATACGCAGTATTTT.

Many counts were recorded for this clone. The J gene is TRBJ2-3, the V gene TRBV11-1; 7 positions match TRBD2. Germline assignment: CDR1 SGHAT and CDR2 FQDESV (reference sequence). V dropped 5 bases and J dropped 3; count of bases not matched to a gene: 8. This CDR3 has 15 amino acids. The DNA of the CDR3 is TGTGCCAGCAGCCCTCTGCAGCGGGGAACAGATACGCAGTATTTT. Its protein product is CASSPLQRGTDTQYF.

This rearrangement joins TRBV11-1 to TRBJ1-2; D not resolved. Trimming shortened V by 5 bases and J by 2 bases, and 12 bases separated the two germline ends. The germline V gene has CDR1 SGHAT and CDR2 FQDESV (reference sequence). This CDR3 is built from 14 residues. CDR3 sequence reads: CASSPGWQNYGYTF. CDR3 DNA sequence: TGTGCCAGCAGCCCTGGGTGGCAGAACTATGGCTACACCTTC.

This clone was counted ten times or more. The V call is TRBV27, the J call TRBJ2-1; D gene ambiguous. Germline CDR1 and CDR2: MNHEY and SMNVEV (reference sequence). CDR3 length equals 14 residues. With 4 bases removed from V and 9 bases from J, the gap between germline ends came to 16 bases. The DNA for the CDR3 is TGTGCCAGCAGTTCCCCGGACCTCGTCCGTGAGCAGTTCTTC. Translation gives CASSSPDLVREQFF.